The 18 T cell receptor beta chains below all came from one sample that was sequenced in a study of blood T cell repertoires in COVID-19. Some clones are missing from TCRdb's copy, which holds only in-frame ones; the method was immunoSEQ multiplex PCR. The table includes over 15,000 clones, approximately 90% detected once. The specimen sequenced was peripheral blood. These receptors came from a human donor in a cohort sampled during active COVID-19.

This clone has a single count. One end of the junction varies from germline; a read error may be responsible. This sequence joins TRBV2 and TRBJ1-2; possibly TRBD1 for D (6 bases). Germline V gene data show CDR1 as SNHLY and CDR2 as FYNNEI. The CDR3 is 14 residues long. DNA of the CDR3: TGTGCCAGCAGTGAAGTTAAGGGGGTGTATGACTACACCTTC. Protein product: CASSEVKGVYDYTF.

The CDR3 region is CASSLILGGGRGGNTIYF. DNA of the CDR3: TGTGCCAGCAGCTTGATACTGGGCGGGGGCCGTGGAGGAAACACCATATATTTT. This chain links TRBV5-6 with TRBJ1-3, with D tentatively TRBD1 (6 bases). The germline gives CDR1 SGHDT, CDR2 YYEEEE. CDR3 length: 18 amino acids. Trimming left V 1 base short and J 4 bases short, with 21 bases between.

The chain is built from TRBV7-8 and TRBJ2-5; the D is unclear. Germline CDR1 is SGHVS and CDR2 is FQNEAQ. Trimming took off 5 bases at V and 3 bases at J, with 10 bases between the two ends. The CDR3 has 13 amino acids. CDR3 sequence: CASSPVSEETQYF. The CDR3 coding sequence is TGTGCCAGCAGCCCAGTGTCCGAAGAGACCCAGTACTTC.

The V and J genes are TRBV5-1 and TRBJ1-2; a possible D gene is TRBD1 (5 bases). The germline V gene encodes CDR1 SGHRS and CDR2 YFSETQ. CDR3 size: 14 residues. Trimming pared 0 bases from V and 8 bases from J, leaving 14 bases between. CDR3 in DNA: TGCGCCAGCAGCTTGGATCCGGGGGGAGAGGGCTACACCTTC. It yields the protein CASSLDPGGEGYTF.

The V and J genes are TRBV5-1 and TRBJ1-2, with D unresolved. Trimming removed 0 bases from V and 11 bases from J, with 14 bases in between. Germline loops: CDR1 SGHRS, CDR2 YFSETQ. The CDR3 extends over 13 amino acids. The DNA for the CDR3 is TGCGCCAGCAGCTTGGCCGTCGGGTTTCGGTACACCTTC. It encodes CASSLAVGFRYTF.

J is TRBJ1-5 and V is TRBV19, with D hard to call. The CDR3 is made up of 14 amino acids. Germline V gene lookup returns CDR1 LNHDA and CDR2 SQIVND (reference sequence). The DNA for the CDR3 is TGTGCAAGTGCCTCGACAAGCATCAATCAGCCCCAGCATTTT. The encoded protein is CASASTSINQPQHF.

In DNA form, the CDR3 reads TGTGCCACCTGGGACTTTGGCATTCAGTACTTC. Protein: CATWDFGIQYF. V is TRBV19 and J is TRBJ2-4, with D perhaps matching TRBD2 (6 bases). In germline, CDR1 is LNHDA, CDR2 SQIVND (reference sequence). The V end lost 10 bases, the J end lost 9 bases, and 13 bases lay between the germline ends. The CDR3 is made up of 11 amino acids.

This clone was recorded once. The chain links TRBV30 to TRBJ2-1; no firm D call. Trimming took off 4 bases at V and 1 base at J, with 5 bases between the two ends. CDR3 length equals 12 residues. Looked up from germline, CDR1 is GTSNPN and CDR2 is SVGIG (reference sequence). CDR3 protein: CAWTESYNEQFF. The CDR3 DNA sequence: TGTGCCTGGACAGAATCCTACAATGAGCAGTTCTTC.

The chain couples TRBV5-1 to TRBJ2-7; 8 bases align to TRBD2. CDR3 length: 18 amino acids. Losses at the gene ends were 0 bases for V and 2 bases for J; bases not matched to a gene: 13. The germline gives CDR1 SGHRS, CDR2 YFSETQ. The CDR3, as DNA: TGCGCCAGCAGCTTGGAGGGAGCGGGGGATCTGAGCCCCTACGAGCAGTACTTC. As protein: CASSLEGAGDLSPYEQYF.

The J gene is TRBJ1-1, the V gene TRBV4-1; 9 positions match TRBD1. The length of the CDR3 is 16 residues. The germline V gene has CDR1 MGHRA and CDR2 YSYEKL. V lost 1 base to trimming and J lost 5 bases; unmatched junction nucleotides: 8. The CDR3 region has the DNA TGCGCCAGCAGCCAAGCACCGGGACAGGGTGTTACTGAAGCTTTCTTT. Translating it yields CASSQAPGQGVTEAFF.

The V call is TRBV6-5, the J call TRBJ1-5, with 10 bases matching TRBD1. Per germline, CDR1 MNHEY and CDR2 SVGAGI. J was trimmed by 2 bases and V by 6 bases; bases with no gene match: 1. There are 14 residues in the CDR3. Written as DNA, the CDR3 is TGTGCCAGCAGGGGGACAGGGGGCAATCAGCCCCAGCATTTT. This translates into CASRGTGGNQPQHF.

The J gene is TRBJ2-3, the V gene TRBV9; 10 nucleotides align to TRBD2. After removal of 4 bases from V and 5 bases from J, the junction contained 10 bases not matched to a gene. The germline gives CDR1 SGDLS, CDR2 YYNGEE. This CDR3 spans 16 amino acids. DNA for the CDR3: TGTGCCAGCAGCTCTCCAGCGGGGGGGCTGGAAGATACGCAGTATTTT. Translated: CASSSPAGGLEDTQYF.

This clone was picked up one time. The V call is TRBV5-6, the J call TRBJ2-3; possibly TRBD1 for D (6 bases). V dropped 1 base and J dropped 2 bases, with 11 bases sitting between them. CDR3 length: 15 residues. Germline values: CDR1 SGHDT, CDR2 YYEEEE. The CDR3 loop reads CASSLWGPPTDTQYF. The CDR3 region has the DNA TGTGCCAGCAGCTTGTGGGGGCCCCCCACAGATACGCAGTATTTT.

The V call is TRBV7-2, the J call TRBJ2-7; 7 nucleotides align to TRBD2. The junction had 2 bases not matched to a gene; V was cut back by 1 base and J by 2 bases. The CDR3 loop spans 14 amino acids. CDR1 is SGHTA, CDR2 FQGNSA, per germline. In DNA form, the CDR3 reads TGTGCCAGCAGCTTAGGCCGGGGGGCCTACGAGCAGTACTTC. Encoded protein: CASSLGRGAYEQYF.

The chain employs TRBV19 and TRBJ2-2; 9 bases are a match to TRBD1. With V trimmed by 7 bases and J by 5 bases, 5 bases remained unmatched. The CDR3 extends over 14 amino acids. CDR1 and CDR2 from the germline V gene are LNHDA and SQIVND (reference sequence). The CDR3 region is CASTGTGRTGELFF. The CDR3 DNA sequence: TGTGCCAGTACCGGGACAGGGCGGACCGGGGAGCTGTTTTTT.

This sequence joins TRBV30 and TRBJ1-3; TRBD1 agrees at 10 bases. V lost 2 bases and J lost 0; bases outside the gene matches: 16. CDR1 is GTSNPN and CDR2 is SVGIG in the germline V gene (reference sequence). This CDR3 has 20 residues. The CDR3 DNA reads as TGTGCCTGGAGTAGACGGACAGGGGGGATATCGATCTTCTCTGGAAACACCATATATTTT. Residues: CAWSRRTGGISIFSGNTIYF. The variable domain in full, with the rest retrieved from reference TRBV30 and TRBJ1-3, is SQTIHQWPATLVQPVGSPLSLECTVEGTSNPNLYWYRQAAGRGLQLLFYSVGIGQISSEVPQNLSASRPQDRQFILSSKKLLLSDSGFYLCAWSRRTGGISIFSGNTIYFGEGSWLTVV.

The rearrangement links TRBV3-1 (or the pseudogene TRBV3-2) to TRBJ2-2, with TRBD1 as a possible D gene (6 bases). Germline values: CDR1 LGHDT, CDR2 YNNKEL (reference sequence). The germline V and J ends were trimmed by 3 bases and 5 bases, with 13 bases remaining between them. The CDR3 extends over 15 amino acids. CDR3 loop: CASSHPLQGTGELFF. In nucleotides, the CDR3 is TGTGCCAGCAGCCACCCCTTACAGGGAACCGGGGAGCTGTTTTTT.

V usage is TRBV11-2 and J usage is TRBJ1-1; perhaps TRBD1 as D (5 bases). Trimming pared 8 bases from V and 5 bases from J, leaving 18 bases between. This CDR3 contains 14 residues. Per germline, CDR1 SGHAT and CDR2 FQNNGV. The CDR3 spells CASFPGGALTEAFF. CDR3 nucleotides: TGTGCCAGCTTCCCCGGAGGGGCATTAACTGAAGCTTTCTTT.